This T cell receptor beta chain was captured in a study of blood T cell repertoires in COVID-19. Study information: The United States, Italy and Spain supplied acute and convalescent COVID-19 samples. T cells, B-cell-depleted T cells, or PBMCs provided the cDNA or gDNA that served as material.

This CDR3 has 13 amino acids. J lost 0 bases, V lost 3 bases, and 0 bases had no gene match. Germline V gene sequence: CDR1 SGHRS, CDR2 YFSETQ. In the original analysis: Scientists estimated how many nucleated cells there were by amplifying reference gene primers. Assay used: immunoSEQ multiplex PCR; TCRdb lists only in-frame clones, some missing. The V and J calls and clone size are taken from that table; D and trimming were inferred from the DNA. The profile shows 90,000 to 150,000 clones, approximately 71% of them singletons. The sequence was collected from a human donor in a cohort sampled during active COVID-19. Sequencing was done on a sample of peripheral blood. V is TRBV5-1 and J is TRBJ2-7; 7 bases are shared with TRBD1. The CDR3 sequence: CASSWDSSYEQYF. The CDR3 DNA follows: TGCGCCAGCAGCTGGGACAGCTCCTACGAGCAGTACTTC. The full variable domain, with the rest looked up from reference TRBV5-1 and TRBJ2-7, is KAGVTQTPRYLIKTRGQQVTLSCSPISGHRSVSWYQQTPGQGLQFLFEYFSETQRNKGNFPGRFSGRQFSNSRSEMNVSTLELGDSALYLCASSWDSSYEQYFGPGTRLTVT.